This is a list of T cell receptor beta chains from one sample in a study of early T cells in non-severe SARS-CoV-2 infection. Each CDR3 protein is one row after TCRdb ran MiXCR on the 5' RACE reads. This table holds approximately 85,000 distinct CDR3 sequences, 12% found once. The sequencing input was whole blood. Receptors were obtained from an adult who was a healthcare worker with PCR-confirmed SARS-CoV-2 infection or an uninfected control (not recorded which). Both conserved end residues are part of each CDR3. The D gene is left open where the match is weak. Size is omitted from some rows. Given values are once, few, many or a class for expanded clones.

D: TRBD2
V: TRBV7-2
length: 13
size: .
J: TRBJ2-5
CDR3: CASRLAGSETQYF
DNA: TGTGCCAGCCGACTAGCGGGATCAGAGACCCAGTACTTC

D: TRBD2
V: TRBV7-2
length: 15
size: few
J: TRBJ2-2
CDR3: CASTLGGGAPGELFF
DNA: TGTGCCAGCACCCTAGGCGGGGGGGCCCCCGGGGAGCTGTTTTTT

D: TRBD1
V: TRBV6-6
length: 14
size: few
J: TRBJ1-6
CDR3: CASSYPGTGQPLHF
DNA: TGTGCCAGCAGTTACCCCGGGACAGGACAACCCCTCCACTTT

D: .
V: TRBV24-1
length: 16
size: many
J: TRBJ1-2
CDR3: CATSDPEKGELFGYTF
DNA: TGTGCCACCAGTGACCCAGAAAAGGGGGAGCTCTTTGGCTACACCTTC

D: TRBD1
V: TRBV7-9
length: 14
size: .
J: TRBJ1-1
CDR3: CASSLGRGVTEAFF
DNA: TGTGCCAGCAGCTTAGGCAGGGGGGTTACTGAAGCTTTCTTT

D: TRBD1
V: TRBV7-8
length: 17
size: few
J: TRBJ1-2
CDR3: CASSLAGTGGANYGYTF
DNA: TGTGCCAGCAGCTTAGCAGGGACAGGGGGCGCTAACTATGGCTACACCTTC

D: .
V: TRBV10-1
length: 14
size: many
J: TRBJ2-5
CDR3: CASSETGHQETQYF
DNA: TGCGCCAGCAGTGAGACGGGTCATCAAGAGACCCAGTACTTC

D: .
V: TRBV20-1
length: 15
size: .
J: TRBJ2-3
CDR3: CSARDRSESTDTQYF
DNA: TGCAGTGCTAGAGATCGATCGGAATCAACAGATACGCAGTATTTT

D: .
V: TRBV10-3
length: 15
size: .
J: TRBJ1-1
CDR3: CAIRTSSSWGTEAFF
DNA: TGTGCCATCAGAACCTCGTCCTCATGGGGGACTGAAGCTTTCTTT

D: .
V: TRBV2
length: 12
size: few
J: TRBJ2-7
CDR3: CASSTGFYEQYF
DNA: TGTGCCAGCAGTACAGGGTTTTACGAGCAGTACTTC

D: TRBD2
V: TRBV18
length: 14
size: .
J: TRBJ2-1
CDR3: CASSPPWGGERVFF
DNA: TGTGCCAGCTCACCACCGTGGGGAGGGGAGCGAGTGTTCTTC

D: .
V: TRBV5-1
length: 11
size: .
J: TRBJ2-1
CDR3: CASSFLDEQFF
DNA: TGCGCCAGCAGCTTCTTGGATGAGCAGTTCTTC

D: TRBD2
V: TRBV19
length: 14
size: many
J: TRBJ2-3
CDR3: CASKTSGRADTQYF
DNA: TGTGCCAGTAAGACTAGCGGGAGGGCCGATACGCAGTATTTT

D: .
V: TRBV20-1
length: 11
size: .
J: TRBJ2-1
CDR3: CSARDFPKQFF
DNA: TGCAGTGCTAGAGATTTTCCAAAGCAGTTCTTC

D: TRBD1
V: TRBV29-1
length: 12
size: few
J: TRBJ1-2
CDR3: CSAQRQGGGYTF
DNA: TGCAGCGCCCAGAGACAGGGCGGAGGCTACACCTTC

D: .
V: TRBV5-1
length: 14
size: few
J: TRBJ2-3
CDR3: CASSLGRSTDTQYF
DNA: TGCGCCAGCAGCTTAGGCAGAAGCACAGATACGCAGTATTTT

D: .
V: TRBV5-1
length: 15
size: many
J: TRBJ2-1
CDR3: CASSSGTLTYNEQFF
DNA: TGCGCCAGCAGCTCCGGGACCCTTACCTACAATGAGCAGTTCTTC